This T cell receptor (beta chain) was documented in a study of blood T cells in healthy people across ages. V was trimmed by 1 base and J by 4 bases, leaving 13 bases between them. Per germline, CDR1 DFQATT and CDR2 SNEGSKA (reference sequence). This CDR3 contains 14 residues. Primers used in a second PCR of roughly 6 to 12 cycles were a sample-barcoded 5' primer and a J-beta primer mix. Each CDR3 protein is one row after TCRdb ran MiXCR on the 5' RACE reads. This sample carries roughly 1 million distinct CDR3 sequences, around 25% of them seen once, and the ten largest clones take approximately 0.7%. This sample also belongs to another study, concerning T cells of mothers and their children.

The chain couples TRBV20-1 to TRBJ1-2; D ambiguous. The sequence was obtained from a girl aged 2-10 years in good health. The source material was blood. CDR3 loop: CSARVPTGGYGYTF. The CDR3 nucleotides are TGCAGTGCTAGAGTACCCACGGGAGGCTATGGCTACACCTTC.